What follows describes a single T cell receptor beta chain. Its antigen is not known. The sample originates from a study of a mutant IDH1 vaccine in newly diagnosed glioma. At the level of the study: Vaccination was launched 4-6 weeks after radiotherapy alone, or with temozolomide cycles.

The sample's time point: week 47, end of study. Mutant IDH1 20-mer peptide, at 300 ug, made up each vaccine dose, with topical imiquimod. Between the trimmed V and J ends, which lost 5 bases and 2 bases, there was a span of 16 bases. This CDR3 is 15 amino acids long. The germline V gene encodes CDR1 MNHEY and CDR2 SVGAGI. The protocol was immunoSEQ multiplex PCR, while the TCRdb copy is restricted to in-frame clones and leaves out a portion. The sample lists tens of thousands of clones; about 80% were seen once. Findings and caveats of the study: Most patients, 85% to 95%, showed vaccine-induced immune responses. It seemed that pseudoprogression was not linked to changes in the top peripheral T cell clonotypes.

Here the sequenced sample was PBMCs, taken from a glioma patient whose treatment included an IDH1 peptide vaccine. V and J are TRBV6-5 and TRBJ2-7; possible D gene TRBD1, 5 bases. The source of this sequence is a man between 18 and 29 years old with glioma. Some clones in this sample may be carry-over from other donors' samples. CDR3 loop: CASSTPQGRTYEQYF. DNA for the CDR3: TGTGCCAGCAGTACCCCCCAGGGAAGGACCTACGAGCAGTACTTC.